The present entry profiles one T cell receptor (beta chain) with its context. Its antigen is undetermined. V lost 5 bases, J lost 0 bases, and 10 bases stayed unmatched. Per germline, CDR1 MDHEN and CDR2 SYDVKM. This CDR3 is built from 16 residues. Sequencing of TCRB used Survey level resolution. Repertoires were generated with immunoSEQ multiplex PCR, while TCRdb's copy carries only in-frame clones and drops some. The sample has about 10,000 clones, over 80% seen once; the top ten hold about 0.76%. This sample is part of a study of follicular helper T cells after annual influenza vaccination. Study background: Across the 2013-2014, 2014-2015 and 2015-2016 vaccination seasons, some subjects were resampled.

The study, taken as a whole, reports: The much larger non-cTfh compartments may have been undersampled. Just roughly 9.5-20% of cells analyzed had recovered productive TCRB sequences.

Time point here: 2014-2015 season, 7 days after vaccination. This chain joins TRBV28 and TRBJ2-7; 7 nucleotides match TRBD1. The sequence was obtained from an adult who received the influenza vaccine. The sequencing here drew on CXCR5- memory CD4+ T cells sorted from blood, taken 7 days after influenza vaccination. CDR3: CASSPSRAGGSYEQYF. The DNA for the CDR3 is TGTGCCAGCAGTCCAAGCCGAGCAGGGGGCTCCTACGAGCAGTACTTC. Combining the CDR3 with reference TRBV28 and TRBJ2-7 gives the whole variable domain DVKVTQSSRYLVKRTGEKVFLECVQDMDHENMFWYRQDPGLGLRLIYFSYDVKMKEKGDIPEGYSVSREKKERFSLILESASTNQTSMYLCASSPSRAGGSYEQYFGPGTRLTVT.